The sequence of this T cell receptor (beta chain) was determined in a study of radiation and T cells in renal cell carcinoma. Points on this clone: Its specificity is not known.

The protocol was immunoSEQ multiplex PCR, while the TCRdb copy is restricted to in-frame clones and leaves out a portion. The sample contains tens of thousands of clones, 80% of which appear only once. Study-level points and caveats: In blood, top tumor clones expanded by 2 weeks, shrinking by 4.

Time point described: blood 2 weeks post-SBRT. Treatment reported: 15 Gy SBRT to primary tumor, nephrectomy 4 weeks later. The receptor was isolated from a woman in her 70s with renal cell carcinoma. Sample: blood, taken from a patient whose treatment included radiotherapy and nephrectomy.

CDR3 protein: CASSVEGLTLQRSGANVLTF. The CDR3 DNA follows: TGTGCCAGCAGCGTAGAGGGCCTCACTCTTCAAAGGTCTGGGGCCAACGTCCTGACTTTC. The gene calls are TRBV9 and TRBJ2-6; no reliable D call. The germline gives CDR1 SGDLS, CDR2 YYNGEE. The V end was cut by 0 bases, the J end by 1 base, with 20 bases between. The CDR3 totals 20 residues.